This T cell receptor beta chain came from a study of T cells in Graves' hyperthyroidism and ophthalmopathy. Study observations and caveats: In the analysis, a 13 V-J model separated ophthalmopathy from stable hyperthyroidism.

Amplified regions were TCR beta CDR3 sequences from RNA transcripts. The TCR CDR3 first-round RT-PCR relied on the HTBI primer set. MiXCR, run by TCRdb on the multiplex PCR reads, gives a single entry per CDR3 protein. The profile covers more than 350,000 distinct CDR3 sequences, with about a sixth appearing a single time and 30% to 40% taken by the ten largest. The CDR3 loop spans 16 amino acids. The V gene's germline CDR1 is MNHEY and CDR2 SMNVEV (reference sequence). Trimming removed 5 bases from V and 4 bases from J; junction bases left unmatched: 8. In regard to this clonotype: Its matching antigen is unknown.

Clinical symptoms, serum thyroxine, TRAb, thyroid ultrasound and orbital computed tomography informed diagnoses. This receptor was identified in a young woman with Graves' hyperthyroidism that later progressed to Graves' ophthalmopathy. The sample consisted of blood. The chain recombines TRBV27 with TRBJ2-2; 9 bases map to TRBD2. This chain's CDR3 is CASSLRLAVPTGELFF. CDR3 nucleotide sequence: TGTGCCAGCAGTCTCAGACTAGCGGTTCCCACCGGGGAGCTGTTTTTT.